Shown below are 30 T cell receptor beta chains from a single sample sequenced in a study of T-cell reconstitution after alpha-beta-depleted transplantation in children. Unique molecular identifiers were used in preparing the TCRbeta library. MiXCR was run by TCRdb on the PCR reads, yielding one entry per CDR3 protein. The sample yields 500,000 or so distinct CDR3 sequences, 10% to 12% seen once. The material was PBMCs, mostly from graft donor cells, obtained 180 days after TCRalphabeta/CD19-depleted stem cell transplant. The receptors were sampled from a female patient aged 2-15 years who had a stem cell transplant for aplastic anemia, so the T cells may come from the graft donor.

This clonotype was observed a handful of times. The chain employs TRBV20-1 and TRBJ2-3; 7 bases map to TRBD1. The CDR3 totals 13 residues. V shed 7 bases and J 2 bases; nucleotides not matched to a gene: 6. Germline lookup yields CDR1 DFQATT and CDR2 SNEGSKA (reference sequence). Written as DNA, the CDR3 is TGCAGTGTTAGGGGGCTAACCACAGATACGCAGTATTTT. As protein: CSVRGLTTDTQYF.

The table lists this clonotype with a few counts. The chain uses TRBV18 and TRBJ2-7, with 7 bases matching TRBD1. The germline CDR1 and CDR2 sequences are KGHSH and LQKENI. V dropped 2 bases and J dropped 4; count of bases not matched to a gene: 8. The CDR3 covers 15 residues. CDR3 bases: TGTGCCAGCTCACCATACACAGGGGATCGGTACGAGCAGTACTTC. It specifies CASSPYTGDRYEQYF.

This chain connects TRBV12-2 to TRBJ1-2. TRBV12-2 is designated a pseudogene. The CDR3 extends over 14 amino acids. CDR3 nucleotides: TGTGCAAGTCGCGGTCAAGGACGGGAGTATGGCTACACCTTC. This encodes CASRGQGREYGYTF.

The chain carries TRBV5-1 and TRBJ2-3; 10 bases match TRBD2. The ends lost 0 bases at V and 5 bases at J; junction bases unmatched: 6. The CDR3 is 16 residues long. Per germline, CDR1 SGHRS and CDR2 YFSETQ. CDR3 loop: CASSLGASGSGDTQYF. Here the CDR3 DNA reads TGCGCCAGCAGCTTGGGGGCTAGCGGGAGTGGAGATACGCAGTATTTT. The full variable domain, rest sourced from reference TRBV5-1 and TRBJ2-3, is KAGVTQTPRYLIKTRGQQVTLSCSPISGHRSVSWYQQTPGQGLQFLFEYFSETQRNKGNFPGRFSGRQFSNSRSEMNVSTLELGDSALYLCASSLGASGSGDTQYFGPGTRLTVL.

This clonotype has just a few counts. V is TRBV29-1 and J is TRBJ1-2; 10 positions agree with TRBD1. This CDR3 region has 16 residues. V gave up 3 bases and J gave up 2 bases; unmatched junction bases: 9. The germline V gene has CDR1 SQVTM and CDR2 ANQGSEA. In DNA, the CDR3 is TGCAGCGTTGACGGGACAGGGGAAGAGAAAAACTATGGCTACACCTTC. This gives the protein CSVDGTGEEKNYGYTF.

This clonotype was seen a handful of times. CDR3 DNA sequence: TGTGCCAGCAGCCGCCGACTAGGCTGGGAGCAGTACTTC. Its protein is CASSRRLGWEQYF. This rearrangement joins TRBV6-1 to TRBJ2-7; possible D gene TRBD2, 6 bases. The CDR3 is made up of 13 amino acids. Germline V lookup: CDR1 MNHNS, CDR2 SASEGT. V lost 6 bases, J lost 7 bases, and 16 bases lay in between.

This clonotype was seen a few times. This chain connects TRBV28 to TRBJ2-7, with D possibly matching TRBD1 (5 bases). Germline V gene lookup returns CDR1 MDHEN and CDR2 SYDVKM. This CDR3 is 14 amino acids long. With 1 base removed from V and 0 bases from J, the gap between germline ends came to 7 bases. The CDR3 reads CASSLFQGSYEQYF. Here the CDR3 DNA reads TGTGCCAGCAGTTTATTCCAGGGCTCCTACGAGCAGTACTTC.

The chain employs TRBV12-3 or TRBV12-4 and TRBJ2-1; no definite D call. V gave up 5 bases and J gave up 10 bases, with 15 bases separating them. The CDR3 extends over 13 amino acids. The CDR3: CASSLKPGHEQFF. CDR3 DNA sequence: TGTGCCAGCAGTCTCAAGCCCGGTCACGAGCAGTTCTTC.

Only a few counts were recorded for this clonotype. The gene calls are TRBV20-1 and TRBJ2-1; no clear D gene. CDR3 length: 12 amino acids. V was pared by 6 bases and J by 7 bases, with 13 bases between. The germline CDR1 and CDR2 sequences are DFQATT and SNEGSKA (reference sequence). The CDR3 protein is CSACGPSNEQFF. In DNA, the CDR3 is TGCAGTGCCTGTGGGCCCTCAAATGAGCAGTTCTTC.

This clonotype occurred a few times. The chain uses TRBV19 and TRBJ2-1, with 10 bases that match TRBD1. The CDR3 has 16 amino acids. With V trimmed by 6 bases and J by 0 bases, 5 bases remained unmatched. Germline V CDR1 and CDR2: LNHDA, SQIVND (reference sequence). The CDR3 protein is CASRDRGLFSYNEQFF. The CDR3 nucleotides read TGTGCCAGTAGAGACAGGGGGCTGTTCTCCTACAATGAGCAGTTCTTC.

This clonotype has ten or more counts. V gene TRBV7-2 combines with J gene TRBJ2-5; TRBD2 matches at 11 bases. The V gene's germline CDR1 is SGHTA and CDR2 FQGNSA. V lost 3 bases to trimming and J lost 5 bases; unmatched junction nucleotides: 2. The CDR3 consists of 14 residues. CDR3 coding DNA: TGTGCCAGCAGCTTCTCTAGCGGGGGGGAGACCCAGTACTTC. It translates to CASSFSSGGETQYF.

This clonotype was seen at least ten times. The gene calls are TRBV21-1 and TRBJ2-5. TRBV21-1 is reported as a pseudogene. CDR3 length: 13 residues. CDR3 in amino acids: CASSKLGQETQYF. As DNA, the CDR3 is TGTGCCAGCAGCAAACTGGGGCAAGAGACCCAGTACTTC.

This clonotype was detected only a few times. Its ends do not fully match the called genes, so a read error is possible. CDR3 DNA: TGCGGGACAGGGGCTCCTGCAACTAATGAAAAACTGTTTTTT. It translates to CGTGAPATNEKLFF. The chain links TRBV28 to TRBJ1-4; TRBD1 agrees at 10 bases. The CDR3 is 14 amino acids. The germline CDR1 and CDR2 sequences are MDHEN and SYDVKM.

The chain joins TRBV10-3 to TRBJ2-6; D unresolved. V lost 0 bases, J lost 0 bases, and 6 bases lay in between. This CDR3 spans 16 amino acids. Germline CDR1 and CDR2: ENHRY and SYGVKD. CDR3 coding DNA: TGTGCCATCAGTGAGTCAGCCGTCTCTGGGGCCAACGTCCTGACTTTC. This translates into CAISESAVSGANVLTF.

The V and J genes are TRBV25-1 and TRBJ1-1; the D gene is possibly TRBD1 (5 bases). The germline V and J ends were trimmed by 5 bases and 4 bases, with 17 bases remaining between them. CDR3 size: 15 residues. Germline V gene lookup returns CDR1 MGHDK and CDR2 SYGVNS. The CDR3 DNA sequence: TGTGCCAGCAGTCAGGGAGAGGGCTACCGCACTGAAGCTTTCTTT. It specifies CASSQGEGYRTEAFF.

This clonotype has a count of ten or more. CDR3 nucleotides: TGTGCCAGCAGCTTGCGGAGGGAGGACTACAATGAGCAGTTCTTC. It encodes CASSLRREDYNEQFF. The chain is built from TRBV7-7 and TRBJ2-1; D might be TRBD2 (6 bases). Trimming left V 3 bases short and J 3 bases short, with 12 bases between. Per the germline V gene, CDR1 is SSHAT and CDR2 is FNYEAQ (reference sequence). The CDR3 totals 15 residues.

V and J are TRBV14 and TRBJ2-3, with 9 bases aligning to TRBD2. J lost 4 bases, V lost 4 bases, and 12 bases had no gene match. The germline V gene has CDR1 SGHDN and CDR2 FVKESK. The CDR3 contains 17 residues. The CDR3 is CASSLGHSGSFADTQYF. The CDR3 nucleotides read TGTGCCAGCAGCCTAGGCCATAGCGGGAGTTTCGCAGATACGCAGTATTTT. Looking up the rest from reference TRBV14 and TRBJ2-3 gives the full variable domain: EAGVTQFPSHSVIEKGQTVTLRCDPISGHDNLYWYRRVMGKEIKFLLHFVKESKQDESGMPNNRFLAERTGGTYSTLKVQPAELEDSGVYFCASSLGHSGSFADTQYFGPGTRLTVL.

This clonotype was observed a handful of times. The chain's CDR3 is CASSPPLWRTHTTDTQYF. The CDR3, as DNA: TGTGCCAGCAGCCCCCCCCTATGGCGGACTCACACGACAGATACGCAGTATTTT. The chain couples TRBV28 to TRBJ2-3; D might be TRBD2 (5 bases). In germline, CDR1 is MDHEN, CDR2 SYDVKM. CDR3 size: 18 residues. The germline V and J ends were trimmed by 6 bases and 3 bases, with 25 bases remaining between them.

V gene TRBV9 combines with J gene TRBJ2-2; D is undetermined. V lost 3 bases and J lost 6, with 9 bases in between. The CDR3 is 13 amino acids. CDR1 is SGDLS, CDR2 YYNGEE, per germline. The CDR3 is CASSGPGAGELFF. The CDR3 DNA follows: TGTGCCAGCAGCGGGCCCGGAGCCGGGGAGCTGTTTTTT.

This clonotype appeared a few times. The rearrangement links TRBV12-3 or TRBV12-4 to TRBJ1-1; 7 nucleotides line up with TRBD1. Trimming removed 5 bases from V and 3 bases from J; junction bases left unmatched: 6. The CDR3 consists of 14 residues. The CDR3 bases are TGTGCCAGCAGTCTTAGTAGGGGGCACACTGAAGCTTTCTTT. Translating it yields CASSLSRGHTEAFF.

The V gene is TRBV21-1, the J gene TRBJ1-5; the D call in the table, TRBD1, was not verified against the DNA. TRBV21-1 corresponds to a pseudogene. The CDR3 is 14 amino acids. The CDR3 DNA reads as TGTGCCAGCAGCGGACAGAGTAGCAATCAGCCCCAGCATTTT. It translates to CASSGQSSNQPQHF.

The rearrangement joins TRBV5-1 to TRBJ2-5; the D is unclear. V was shortened by 8 bases and J by 3 bases, with 14 bases between the two germline ends. This CDR3 is built from 13 residues. Germline V CDR1 and CDR2: SGHRS, YFSETQ. The CDR3 DNA is TGCGCCAGTTCGGCCCCCCTGAAAGAGACCCAGTACTTC. Its protein is CASSAPLKETQYF.

This clonotype was observed many times. The V gene is TRBV20-1, the J gene TRBJ2-7, with 8 bases fitting TRBD2. V shed 1 base, J shed 4 bases, and the junction held 3 bases outside the gene matches. There are 13 residues in the CDR3. Germline V lookup: CDR1 DFQATT, CDR2 SNEGSKA (reference sequence). The CDR3 protein is CSARGREAYEQYF. For the CDR3, the DNA is TGCAGTGCTAGAGGGCGGGAGGCATACGAGCAGTACTTC.

The chain carries TRBV24-1 and TRBJ2-2; 7 bases map to TRBD1. CDR3 length: 15 amino acids. The V gene end was trimmed by 0 bases and the J gene end by 7 bases; junction bases not matched to a gene: 4. CDR1 and CDR2 (germline): KGHDR, SFDVKD. CDR3 nucleotide sequence: TGTGCCACCAGTGATTTGGTCAGGGGGAACGGGGAGCTGTTTTTT. Translating gives CATSDLVRGNGELFF.

This clonotype was detected ten times or more. The genes are TRBV25-1 and TRBJ2-3; 10 bases line up with TRBD2. The CDR3 sequence is 20 residues long. V lost 1 base, J lost 0 bases, and 13 bases stayed unmatched. The germline V gene has CDR1 MGHDK and CDR2 SYGVNS. The CDR3 bases are TGTGCCAGCAGTGAATTCGCTAGCGGGAGAACACTCCCTAGCACAGATACGCAGTATTTT. This gives the protein CASSEFASGRTLPSTDTQYF.

This clonotype was counted only a few times. The chain is built from TRBV6-1 and TRBJ2-3, with D perhaps matching TRBD2 (5 bases). The CDR3 is 13 residues long. V lost 4 bases and J lost 6, with 11 bases in between. Germline values: CDR1 MNHNS, CDR2 SASEGT. The CDR3 DNA sequence: TGTGCCAGCAGTGGGACTTACTCCGATACGCAGTATTTT. Translation gives CASSGTYSDTQYF.

The chain employs TRBV21-1 and TRBJ2-1; the table's D call TRBD1 went unverified against the DNA. TRBV21-1 is classified as a pseudogene. This CDR3 is built from 14 residues. The CDR3 bases are TGTGCCAGCAGCCCTGGGGACCTTTCCTGGTGGCTGTTCTTC. Its protein is CASSPGDLSWWLFF.

The table lists this clonotype with a few counts. The chain has TRBV3-1 and TRBJ2-7, with D tentatively TRBD2 (6 bases). Germline-derived CDR1 and CDR2 are LGHDT and YNNKEL (reference sequence). The CDR3 is 17 amino acids. Trimming took off 0 bases at V and 5 bases at J, with 20 bases between the two ends. DNA for the CDR3: TGTGCCAGCAGCCAAGAACTAACTAGCAGTTTCACCCACGAGCAGTACTTC. Protein sequence: CASSQELTSSFTHEQYF.

This clonotype showed up just a few times. The chain carries TRBV28 and TRBJ2-1; the match to TRBD2 covers 11 bases. J was trimmed by 8 bases and V by 2 bases; bases with no gene match: 11. From germline, CDR1 is MDHEN and CDR2 SYDVKM. CDR3 length: 17 residues. In DNA, the CDR3 is TGTGCCAGCAGTTTACTCGACCTAGCGGGAGGAGGTCATGAGCAGTTCTTC. It is translated as CASSLLDLAGGGHEQFF.

This clonotype showed up just a few times. The gene calls are TRBV6-1 and TRBJ1-1; 8 nucleotides match TRBD1. V gave up 6 bases and J gave up 6 bases; unmatched junction bases: 12. This CDR3 comprises 15 residues. Per the germline V gene, CDR1 is MNHNS and CDR2 is SASEGT. The chain's CDR3 is CASRGPTGTGAEAFF. The CDR3 coding sequence is TGTGCCAGCAGGGGACCGACAGGGACAGGAGCTGAAGCTTTCTTT.